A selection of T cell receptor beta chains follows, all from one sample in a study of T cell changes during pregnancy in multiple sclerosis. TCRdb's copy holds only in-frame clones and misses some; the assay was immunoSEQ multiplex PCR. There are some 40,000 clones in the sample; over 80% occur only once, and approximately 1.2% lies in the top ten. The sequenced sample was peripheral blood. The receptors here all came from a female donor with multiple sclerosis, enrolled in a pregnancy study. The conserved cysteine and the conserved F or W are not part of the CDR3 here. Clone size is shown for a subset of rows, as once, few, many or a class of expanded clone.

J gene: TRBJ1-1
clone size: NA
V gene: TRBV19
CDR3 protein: ASSRGLDAEAF

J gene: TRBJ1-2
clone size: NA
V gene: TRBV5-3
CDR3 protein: ARSGGKVARLYGYT

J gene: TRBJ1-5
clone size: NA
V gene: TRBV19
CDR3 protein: ASSSGRINQPQH

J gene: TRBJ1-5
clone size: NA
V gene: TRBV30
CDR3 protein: AWGTPNQPQH

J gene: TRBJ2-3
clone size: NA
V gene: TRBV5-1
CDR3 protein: ASSLGGLAGTDTQY

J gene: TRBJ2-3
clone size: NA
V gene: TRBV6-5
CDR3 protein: ASSYSYGTSTDTQY

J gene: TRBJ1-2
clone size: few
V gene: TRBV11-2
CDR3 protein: ASSLNDPDGYT

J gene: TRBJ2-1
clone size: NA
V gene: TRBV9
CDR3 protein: ASSAAGTSGYNEQF

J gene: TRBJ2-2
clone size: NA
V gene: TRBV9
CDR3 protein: ASSSVTNTGELF

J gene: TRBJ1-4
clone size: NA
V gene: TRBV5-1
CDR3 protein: ASSLARGLGEKLF

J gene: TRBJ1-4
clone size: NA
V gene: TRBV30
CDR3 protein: AWSAFEATNEKLF

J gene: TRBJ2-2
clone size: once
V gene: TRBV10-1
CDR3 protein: ASSESRQGPGELF

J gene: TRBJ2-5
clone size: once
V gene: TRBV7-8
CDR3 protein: ASSERGEGGGKTQY

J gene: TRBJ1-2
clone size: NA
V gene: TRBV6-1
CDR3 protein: ATLGQSILGYT

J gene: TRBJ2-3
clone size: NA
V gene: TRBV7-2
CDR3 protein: ASSLSIFLTDTQY

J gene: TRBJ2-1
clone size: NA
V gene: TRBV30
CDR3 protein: AWSVTARSSYNEQF

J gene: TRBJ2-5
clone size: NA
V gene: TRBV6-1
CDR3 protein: ASSGGLAGGTETQY

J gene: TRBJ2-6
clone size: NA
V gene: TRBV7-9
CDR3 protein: ASSLTASGANVLT

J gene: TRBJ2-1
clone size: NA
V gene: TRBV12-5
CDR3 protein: ASGLWLAGVNEQF

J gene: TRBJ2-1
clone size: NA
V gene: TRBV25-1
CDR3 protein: ASSDHPGQLNNEQF

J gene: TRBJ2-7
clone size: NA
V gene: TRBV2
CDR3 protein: ASSPRREGEQY

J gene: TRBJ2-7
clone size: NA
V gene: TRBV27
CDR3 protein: ASRRSGTTYEQY

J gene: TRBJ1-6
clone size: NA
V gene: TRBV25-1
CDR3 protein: ASSESVTTNSPLH

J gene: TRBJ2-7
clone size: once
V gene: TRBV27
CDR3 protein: ASSLSLGTRTYEQY

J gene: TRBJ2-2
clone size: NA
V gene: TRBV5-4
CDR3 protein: ASSLGRGRDTGELF

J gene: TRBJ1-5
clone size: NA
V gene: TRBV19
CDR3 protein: ASSQEGRQPQH

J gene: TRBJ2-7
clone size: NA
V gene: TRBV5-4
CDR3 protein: ASSPGTGDIYEQY

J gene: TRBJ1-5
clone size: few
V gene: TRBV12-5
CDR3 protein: ASGPGTGSQPQH

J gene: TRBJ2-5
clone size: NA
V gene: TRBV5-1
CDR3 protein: ASSLAQTVQETQY

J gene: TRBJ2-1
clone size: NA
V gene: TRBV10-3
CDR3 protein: AISGTASSYNEQF

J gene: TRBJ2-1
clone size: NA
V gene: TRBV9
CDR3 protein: ASSVGAGVYNEQF

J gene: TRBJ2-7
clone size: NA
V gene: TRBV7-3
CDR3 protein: ASTTGYGYEQY

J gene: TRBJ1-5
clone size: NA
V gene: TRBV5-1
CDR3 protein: ASSCPLERRPQH

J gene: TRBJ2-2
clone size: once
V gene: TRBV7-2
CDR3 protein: ASKLAGTVGELF

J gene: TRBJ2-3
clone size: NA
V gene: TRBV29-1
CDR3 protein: SVVVRAVWGSSTDTQY

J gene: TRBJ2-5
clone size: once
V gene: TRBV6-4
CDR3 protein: ASSPLAGGGQETQY

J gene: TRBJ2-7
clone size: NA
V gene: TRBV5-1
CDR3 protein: ASSLAIGSGPRREY

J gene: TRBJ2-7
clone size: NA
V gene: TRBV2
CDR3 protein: ASSAPTGTGLAVPN

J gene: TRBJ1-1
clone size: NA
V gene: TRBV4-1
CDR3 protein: ASSHGERAF

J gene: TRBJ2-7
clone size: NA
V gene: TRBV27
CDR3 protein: ASSFGAEQY

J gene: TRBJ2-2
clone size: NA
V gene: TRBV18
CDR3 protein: ASSRSLAENTGELF

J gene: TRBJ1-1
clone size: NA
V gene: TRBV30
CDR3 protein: AGINRGDRAF

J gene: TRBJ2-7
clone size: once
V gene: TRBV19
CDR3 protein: ASSGGGSLYEQY

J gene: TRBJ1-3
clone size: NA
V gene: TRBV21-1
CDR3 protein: ASSNFTLGNTIY

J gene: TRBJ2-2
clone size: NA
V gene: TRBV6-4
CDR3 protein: ASSDGRTGELF

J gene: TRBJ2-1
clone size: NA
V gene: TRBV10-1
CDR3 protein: ASSKKLAGGPNEQF

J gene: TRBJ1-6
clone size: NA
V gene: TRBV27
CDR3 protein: ASSLFFGTGNSPLH

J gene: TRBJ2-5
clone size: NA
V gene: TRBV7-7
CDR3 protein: ASSSGYRQETQY

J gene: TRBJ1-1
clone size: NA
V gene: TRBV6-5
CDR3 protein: ASSRQGAEAF

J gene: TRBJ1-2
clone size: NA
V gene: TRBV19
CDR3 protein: ASSSNGQGKNYGYT

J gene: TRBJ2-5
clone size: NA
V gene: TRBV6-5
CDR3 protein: ASIEQAAKTQY

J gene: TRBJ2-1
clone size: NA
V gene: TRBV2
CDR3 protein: ASSDIGGRGGDEQF

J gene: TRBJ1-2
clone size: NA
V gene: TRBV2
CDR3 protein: ASSLPTGNYGYT

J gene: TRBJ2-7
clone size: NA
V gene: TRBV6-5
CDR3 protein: ASSYSAYDEQY

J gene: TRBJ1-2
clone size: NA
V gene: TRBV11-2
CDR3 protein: ASSLETGHYGYT

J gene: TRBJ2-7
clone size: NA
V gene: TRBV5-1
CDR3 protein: ASSFALAGGGEQY

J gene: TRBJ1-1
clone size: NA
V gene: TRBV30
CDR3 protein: AWNQGRDEAF

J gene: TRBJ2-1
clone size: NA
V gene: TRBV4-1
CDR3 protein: ASSQLADYNEQF

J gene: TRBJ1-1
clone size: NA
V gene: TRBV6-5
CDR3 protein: ASRRDRDDTEAF